These T cell receptor beta chains were read from a single sample in a study of blood T cell repertoires in COVID-19. Here immunoSEQ multiplex PCR was the method, and the copy in TCRdb shows in-frame clones only, minus some. The table has some 180,000 clones, about 80% seen once. Sequenced material: PBMCs or T cells enriched from blood (not recorded which). These receptors originate from a man aged 60 to 69 who had been exposed to COVID-19. Both conserved end residues are trimmed from each CDR3.

j_call: TRBJ2-1; v_call: TRBV2; cdr3_aa: ASSDSSVQF
j_call: TRBJ2-1; v_call: TRBV28; cdr3_aa: ASSFLLAGLSSYNEQF
j_call: TRBJ1-5; v_call: TRBV7-9; cdr3_aa: ASSLDGRVDQPQH
j_call: TRBJ1-1; v_call: TRBV7-9; cdr3_aa: ASSPDRLTNTEAF
j_call: TRBJ2-7; v_call: TRBV7-8; cdr3_aa: ASSRGPSYEQY
j_call: TRBJ2-1; v_call: TRBV9; cdr3_aa: ASSATSNSYNEQF
j_call: TRBJ2-1; v_call: TRBV27; cdr3_aa: ASSPNSILGGEQF
j_call: TRBJ1-2; v_call: TRBV9; cdr3_aa: ASSVATTGSGYT
j_call: TRBJ2-3; v_call: TRBV18; cdr3_aa: ASSTRTSTDTQY
j_call: TRBJ1-5; v_call: TRBV5-1; cdr3_aa: ASSSQGWEGQPQH
j_call: TRBJ2-3; v_call: TRBV12-3/TRBV12-4; cdr3_aa: ASSSHGDTQY
j_call: TRBJ1-4; v_call: TRBV18; cdr3_aa: ASSPSIRTREEKLF
j_call: TRBJ2-3; v_call: TRBV7-9; cdr3_aa: ASSLALSGGSPDTQY
j_call: TRBJ2-7; v_call: TRBV15; cdr3_aa: ATSRRASSYEQY
j_call: TRBJ1-6; v_call: TRBV5-6; cdr3_aa: ASISSGGHSPLH
j_call: TRBJ2-1; v_call: TRBV19; cdr3_aa: ASSSPGLLYNEQF
j_call: TRBJ1-3; v_call: TRBV5-4; cdr3_aa: ASSLVGQGYGNTIY
j_call: TRBJ2-7; v_call: TRBV6-5; cdr3_aa: ASRDLGTYEQY
j_call: TRBJ1-1; v_call: TRBV19; cdr3_aa: ASSMGQVNTEAF
j_call: TRBJ2-5; v_call: TRBV7-7; cdr3_aa: ASSLGSGESETQY
j_call: TRBJ2-3; v_call: TRBV3-1/TRBV3-2; cdr3_aa: ASSQDWGQPSTDTQY
j_call: TRBJ1-5; v_call: TRBV2; cdr3_aa: ASSPDRVGSNQPQH
j_call: TRBJ2-7; v_call: TRBV7-2; cdr3_aa: ASSSVGLAGARVEQY
j_call: TRBJ2-1; v_call: TRBV6-5; cdr3_aa: ASSYSMAGDEQF
j_call: TRBJ2-3; v_call: TRBV5-1; cdr3_aa: ASSSDRFTDTQY
j_call: TRBJ2-7; v_call: TRBV28; cdr3_aa: ASGDSTAYEQY
j_call: TRBJ2-2; v_call: TRBV27; cdr3_aa: ASRRQGTAGELF
j_call: TRBJ1-1; v_call: TRBV30; cdr3_aa: AWRNVPTGPSEAF
j_call: TRBJ2-7; v_call: TRBV29-1; cdr3_aa: SVLGQGYEQY
j_call: TRBJ2-1; v_call: TRBV18; cdr3_aa: ASSPGTGTYNEQF
j_call: TRBJ2-6; v_call: TRBV6-1; cdr3_aa: ASSEIFSGANVLT
j_call: TRBJ1-3; v_call: TRBV30; cdr3_aa: AWSVDIGDTIY
j_call: TRBJ1-6; v_call: TRBV19; cdr3_aa: ASSGQGGSPLH
j_call: TRBJ1-2; v_call: TRBV19; cdr3_aa: ASSIGGGGYGYT
j_call: TRBJ2-3; v_call: TRBV6-4; cdr3_aa: ASSSAGATDTQY
j_call: TRBJ1-4; v_call: TRBV9; cdr3_aa: ASSVRDREDEKLF
j_call: TRBJ1-4; v_call: TRBV12-3/TRBV12-4; cdr3_aa: ASSFSGNEKLF
j_call: TRBJ2-5; v_call: TRBV28; cdr3_aa: ASSLYGSNQETQY
j_call: TRBJ2-1; v_call: TRBV5-1; cdr3_aa: ASSGGQTTYNEQF
j_call: TRBJ2-7; v_call: TRBV27; cdr3_aa: ASSLSGTGDPRYEQY
j_call: TRBJ2-7; v_call: TRBV10-3; cdr3_aa: AISVAGTLDEQY
j_call: TRBJ2-1; v_call: TRBV6-2/TRBV6-3; cdr3_aa: ASSYYGSGLAGQQF
j_call: TRBJ1-2; v_call: TRBV24-1; cdr3_aa: ATRETALGGYT
j_call: TRBJ2-5; v_call: TRBV7-2; cdr3_aa: ASNKQQGIETQY
j_call: TRBJ2-6; v_call: TRBV7-8; cdr3_aa: ASSAHTGGAGANVLT
j_call: TRBJ2-3; v_call: TRBV19; cdr3_aa: ASSIGSGSADTQY
j_call: TRBJ2-1; v_call: TRBV19; cdr3_aa: ASSMTSGRGYNEQF
j_call: TRBJ1-1; v_call: TRBV19; cdr3_aa: ASSIEGGQDTEAF
j_call: TRBJ1-2; v_call: TRBV24-1; cdr3_aa: ATSPGYGYT
j_call: TRBJ2-1; v_call: TRBV9; cdr3_aa: ASSVDPSSYNEQF
j_call: TRBJ2-7; v_call: TRBV5-6; cdr3_aa: ASSWGRGTSYEQY
j_call: TRBJ2-1; v_call: TRBV3-1/TRBV3-2; cdr3_aa: ASSPPTSGSGNEQF
j_call: TRBJ2-1; v_call: TRBV19; cdr3_aa: ASGGTSLTEQF
j_call: TRBJ2-7; v_call: TRBV30; cdr3_aa: AWTSGRRAYEQY
j_call: TRBJ1-5; v_call: TRBV5-5; cdr3_aa: ASSGGVGDQPQH